The 9 T cell receptor beta chains in this list originate from one sample, sequenced in a study of blood T cell repertoires in COVID-19. Produced via immunoSEQ multiplex PCR; TCRdb's table is partial and in-frame only. The table records around 100,000 clones, 65% to 85% of them present only once. The sample taken for sequencing was peripheral blood. These receptors originate from a man in his fifties with acute or convalescent COVID-19.

The chain employs TRBV6-1 and TRBJ2-2; TRBD1 agrees at 9 bases. Germline-derived CDR1 and CDR2 are MNHNS and SASEGT. V shed 6 bases, J shed 2 bases, and the junction held 13 bases outside the gene matches. The CDR3 spans 18 residues. The CDR3 loop is CASSETGGQGFNTGELFF. CDR3 coding DNA: TGTGCCAGCAGCGAAACCGGGGGACAGGGCTTCAACACCGGGGAGCTGTTTTTT.

The chain links TRBV6-5 to TRBJ1-1; the match to TRBD1 covers 9 bases. Looked up from germline, CDR1 is MNHEY and CDR2 is SVGAGI. The CDR3 extends over 12 amino acids. The J segment lost 5 bases and the V segment lost 7 bases, leaving 2 bases of the junction unmatched. For the CDR3, the DNA is TGTGCCAGCATACAGGGGGCGACTGAAGCTTTCTTT. Translation: CASIQGATEAFF.

The V and J genes are TRBV9 and TRBJ2-2, with D maybe TRBD2 (6 bases). From germline, CDR1 is SGDLS and CDR2 YYNGEE. There are 14 residues in the CDR3. V lost 7 bases and J lost 5, with 15 bases in between. In nucleotides, the CDR3 is TGTGCCAGCGGCCCTTGGAGGGGAACCGGGGAGCTGTTTTTT. Protein: CASGPWRGTGELFF.

The CDR3 DNA is TGTGCCAGCAGTCAGGGACAGGGTATTCAGCCCCAGCATTTT. It yields the protein CASSQGQGIQPQHF. This chain links TRBV6-5 with TRBJ1-5, with 9 nucleotides matching TRBD1. The J segment lost 6 bases and the V segment lost 5 bases, leaving 5 bases of the junction unmatched. This CDR3 is built from 14 residues. CDR1 and CDR2 (germline): MNHEY, SVGAGI.

V and J are TRBV5-1 and TRBJ1-2, with unresolved D. Germline CDR1 and CDR2: SGHRS and YFSETQ. This CDR3 contains 14 residues. V lost 0 bases and J 2 bases, leaving 8 bases between the germline ends. The chain's CDR3 is CASSLEGGNYGYTF. CDR3 DNA sequence: TGCGCCAGCAGCTTGGAGGGAGGGAACTATGGCTACACCTTC.

For the CDR3, the DNA is TGTGCCAGCAGCCAAAACAGAGGGGGAAGCTACACCTTC. Its protein is CASSQNRGGSYTF. The chain has TRBV3-1 (or the pseudogene TRBV3-2) and TRBJ1-2, with a weak D call TRBD1 (6 bases). V was cut by 2 bases and J by 9 bases, with 13 bases left in between. Germline V gives CDR1 LGHDT, CDR2 YNNKEL (reference sequence). CDR3 length: 13 amino acids.

J is TRBJ1-1 and V is TRBV10-3; D is unclear. The CDR3 is 12 amino acids. The germline V gene encodes CDR1 ENHRY and CDR2 SYGVKD. The V end lost 4 bases, the J end lost 4 bases, and 7 bases lay between the germline ends. The CDR3 protein is CAISGSRTEAFF. The CDR3 DNA follows: TGTGCCATCAGTGGGTCCCGCACTGAAGCTTTCTTT.

This clone was counted once. The chain couples TRBV2 to TRBJ1-6, with 7 bases aligning to TRBD1. J lost 7 bases, V lost 0 bases, and 3 bases had no gene match. CDR3 size: 15 residues. The germline V gene has CDR1 SNHLY and CDR2 FYNNEI. The CDR3 spells CASSEAGDSNSPLHF. The CDR3 region has the DNA TGTGCCAGCAGTGAAGCCGGGGACAGCAATTCACCCCTCCACTTT.

The gene calls are TRBV3-1 (or the pseudogene TRBV3-2) and TRBJ1-5, with unresolved D. This CDR3 has 15 amino acids. The V end was cut by 0 bases, the J end by 3 bases, with 9 bases between. Germline CDR1 is LGHDT and CDR2 is YNNKEL (reference sequence). CDR3 loop: CASSQDGRNNQPQHF. CDR3 bases: TGTGCCAGCAGCCAAGATGGGCGTAACAATCAGCCCCAGCATTTT.